Below, 27 T cell receptor beta chains from the same sample are listed, as sequenced in a study of cytomegalovirus exposure and HLA in healthy donors. Produced via immunoSEQ multiplex PCR; TCRdb's table is partial and in-frame only. The sample lists about 50,000 clones, around 91% seen once, with around 1.4% in the top ten. The specimen was PBMCs. The receptors were sampled from a young man in good health and CMV-seronegative.

The gene calls are TRBV7-8 and TRBJ2-7, with 8 nucleotides matching TRBD1. CDR3 size: 14 residues. Germline V gene sequence: CDR1 SGHVS, CDR2 FQNEAQ. V was clipped by 2 bases and J by 3 bases; unmatched bases: 3. In DNA form, the CDR3 reads TGTGCCAGCAGCTTACGACAGGGGCGCTACGAGCAGTACTTC. Translating it yields CASSLRQGRYEQYF.

The CDR3 DNA is TGTGCCAGCAGCCAAGAAGGACAGAGCTCCTACGAGCAGTACTTC. It specifies CASSQEGQSSYEQYF. The chain has TRBV4-2 and TRBJ2-7; TRBD1 is a possible D gene (6 bases). Trimming left V 0 bases short and J 0 bases short, with 9 bases between. This CDR3 contains 15 residues. Germline assignment: CDR1 LGHNA and CDR2 YNFKEQ.

The CDR3 nucleotides are TGTGCCAGCAGACGGACAGGGAACAATCAGCCCCAGCATTTT. Amino acid sequence: CASRRTGNNQPQHF. The chain links TRBV6-5 to TRBJ1-5; 8 bases agree with TRBD1. Germline assignment: CDR1 MNHEY and CDR2 SVGAGI. The J segment lost 3 bases and the V segment lost 6 bases, leaving 4 bases of the junction unmatched. There are 14 residues in the CDR3.

The genes are TRBV7-9 and TRBJ1-2; 8 bases are a match to TRBD1. The CDR3 consists of 14 residues. The J segment lost 1 base and the V segment lost 5 bases, leaving 3 bases of the junction unmatched. CDR1 SEHNR and CDR2 FQNEAQ come from the germline V gene (reference sequence). CDR3 bases: TGTGCCAGCAGCCCAGGGGGCATTAACTATGGCTACACCTTC. It codes for CASSPGGINYGYTF. Drawing the rest from reference TRBV7-9 and TRBJ1-2, the complete variable domain is DTGVSQNPRHKITKRGQNVTFRCDPISEHNRLYWYRQTLGQGPEFLTYFQNEAQLEKSRLLSDRFSAERPKGSFSTLEIQRTEQGDSAMYLCASSPGGINYGYTFGSGTRLTVV.

The V and J genes are TRBV11-2 and TRBJ1-2; 8 bases agree with TRBD1. This CDR3 spans 14 amino acids. CDR1 SGHAT and CDR2 FQNNGV come from the germline V gene. V was pared by 5 bases and J by 4 bases, with 6 bases of the junction left unmatched. Here the CDR3 reads CASSARTGTYGYTF. The DNA of the CDR3 is TGTGCCAGCAGCGCCAGGACAGGGACCTATGGCTACACCTTC.

The CDR3 sequence is CASSLGQGLAKNIQYF. The CDR3 DNA reads as TGTGCCAGCAGCCTCGGACAGGGACTAGCCAAAAACATTCAGTACTTC. The chain links TRBV7-9 to TRBJ2-4, with 8 positions matching TRBD1. This CDR3 spans 16 amino acids. CDR1 and CDR2 (germline): SEHNR, FQNEAQ (reference sequence). V lost 5 bases to trimming and J lost 0 bases; unmatched junction nucleotides: 6.

This chain links TRBV5-4 with TRBJ2-1; 7 positions match TRBD2. With 2 bases clipped from V and 1 base from J, the junction kept 9 bases outside the gene matches. Germline CDR1 reads SGHNT; CDR2 reads YYREEE (reference sequence). The CDR3 covers 17 residues. The CDR3 region has the DNA TGTGCCAGCAGCTTAGGCCCCCCACTAGCGTCCTACAATGAGCAGTTCTTC. Protein sequence: CASSLGPPLASYNEQFF.

This clone was detected only once. The chain joins TRBV9 to TRBJ2-5, with D tentatively TRBD2 (6 bases). This CDR3 contains 16 residues. The V gene lost 0 bases and the J gene lost 0 bases, with 12 bases spanning the gap. Per germline, CDR1 SGDLS and CDR2 YYNGEE. CDR3 nucleotides: TGTGCCAGCAGCGTAGCGGCTAGCGCCGACCAAGAGACCCAGTACTTC. Protein: CASSVAASADQETQYF. Full variable domain (missing parts from reference TRBV9 and TRBJ2-5): DSGVTQTPKHLITATGQRVTLRCSPRSGDLSVYWYQQSLDQGLQFLIQYYNGEERAKGNILERFSAQQFPDLHSELNLSSLELGDSALYFCASSVAASADQETQYFGPGTRLLVL.

This rearrangement joins TRBV5-1 to TRBJ1-4; 10 bases map to TRBD1. V shed 4 bases and J 4 bases; nucleotides not matched to a gene: 4. This CDR3 is 15 amino acids long. Per the germline V gene, CDR1 is SGHRS and CDR2 is YFSETQ. CDR3: CASSGWTGGNEKLFF. The CDR3, as DNA: TGCGCCAGCAGCGGATGGACAGGGGGTAATGAAAAACTGTTTTTT.

The chain carries TRBV7-2 and TRBJ2-1; 8 bases are a match to TRBD1. Germline-derived CDR1 and CDR2 are SGHTA and FQGNSA. With V trimmed by 7 bases and J by 9 bases, 5 bases remained unmatched. This CDR3 comprises 12 residues. CDR3 coding DNA: TGTGCCAGCATCCGGACAGGGTTTGAGCAGTTCTTC. This encodes CASIRTGFEQFF.

CDR3 sequence reads: CASSLTGTGGYEQYF. In nucleotides, the CDR3 is TGTGCCAGCAGTTTAACGGGGACAGGGGGTTACGAGCAGTACTTC. The chain employs TRBV28 and TRBJ2-7; 11 bases agree with TRBD1. The CDR3 sequence is 15 residues long. With 2 bases clipped from V and 4 bases from J, the junction kept 4 bases outside the gene matches. Per the germline V gene, CDR1 is MDHEN and CDR2 is SYDVKM.

The rearrangement joins TRBV4-2 to TRBJ2-3; 7 bases agree with TRBD2. Germline values: CDR1 LGHNA, CDR2 YNFKEQ. The V gene end was trimmed by 1 base and the J gene end by 2 bases; junction bases not matched to a gene: 6. The CDR3 extends over 16 amino acids. CDR3 sequence reads: CASSQGPSGVTDTQYF. The CDR3 nucleotides are TGTGCCAGCAGCCAAGGGCCTAGCGGAGTCACAGATACGCAGTATTTT.

V is TRBV10-2 and J is TRBJ2-1, with 15 bases identical to TRBD2. Germline CDR1 reads WSHSY; CDR2 reads SAAADI. CDR3 size: 18 residues. The ends lost 4 bases at V and 1 base at J; junction bases unmatched: 5. CDR3 sequence: CASSAGLAGGGSYNEQFF. CDR3 bases: TGCGCCAGCAGTGCCGGACTAGCGGGAGGGGGGTCCTACAATGAGCAGTTCTTC.

The CDR3 DNA follows: TGTGCCAGCAGTGAAGCGCTTGGGGCACTGAACACTGAAGCTTTCTTT. This gives the protein CASSEALGALNTEAFF. The chain employs TRBV6-1 and TRBJ1-1, with TRBD1 as a possible D gene (5 bases). CDR3 length: 16 residues. The ends were cut back, 0 bases at V and 0 bases at J, with 11 bases in the middle. From germline, CDR1 is MNHNS and CDR2 SASEGT.

The chain couples TRBV5-1 to TRBJ1-2; D may be TRBD1 (5 bases). Germline CDR1 and CDR2: SGHRS and YFSETQ. The CDR3 is 12 amino acids. Trimming pared 1 base from V and 8 bases from J, leaving 9 bases between. In nucleotides, the CDR3 is TGCGCCAGCAGCTTGCAGGACAAGGGCTACACCTTC. Translated: CASSLQDKGYTF.

V is TRBV6-5 and J is TRBJ2-2; weak D call: TRBD1 (5 bases). Germline CDR1 and CDR2: MNHEY and SVGAGI. Trimming shortened V by 0 bases and J by 6 bases, and 8 bases separated the two germline ends. The length of the CDR3 is 14 residues. CDR3 protein: CASSYSGVPGELFF. The CDR3 DNA sequence: TGTGCCAGCAGTTACTCAGGGGTGCCCGGGGAGCTGTTTTTT.

CDR3 bases: TGTGCCAGCAGCTTAAATCGGGGGAAAGAGACCCAGTACTTC. This sequence encodes CASSLNRGKETQYF. This chain connects TRBV11-2 to TRBJ2-5; a possible D gene is TRBD2 (6 bases). Germline CDR1 and CDR2: SGHAT and FQNNGV. V was trimmed by 2 bases and J by 3 bases, leaving 10 bases between them. This CDR3 contains 14 residues.

V is TRBV28 and J is TRBJ2-2, with 7 positions matching TRBD2. The J segment lost 1 base and the V segment lost 6 bases, leaving 5 bases of the junction unmatched. Germline CDR1 is MDHEN and CDR2 is SYDVKM. This CDR3 is 15 amino acids long. CDR3 DNA sequence: TGTGCCAGCAGGACCGGGACTAAGAACACCGGGGAGCTGTTTTTT. Encoded protein: CASRTGTKNTGELFF.

The CDR3: CASSPQANEKLFF. The DNA of the CDR3 is TGTGCCAGCAGCCCTCAGGCTAATGAAAAACTGTTTTTT. The V gene is TRBV7-9, the J gene TRBJ1-4; unclear D gene. The ends were cut back, 5 bases at V and 3 bases at J, with 7 bases in the middle. The CDR3 loop spans 13 amino acids. Germline values: CDR1 SEHNR, CDR2 FQNEAQ (reference sequence).

This chain links TRBV10-3 with TRBJ2-1, with a tentative D call TRBD2 (6 bases). Trimming took off 10 bases at V and 2 bases at J, with 18 bases between the two ends. Germline CDR1 is ENHRY and CDR2 is SYGVKD. The CDR3 consists of 15 residues. Here the CDR3 DNA reads TGTGCCACCACCGGGACTTCAAAAACCTACAATGAGCAGTTCTTC. Amino acid sequence: CATTGTSKTYNEQFF.

The J gene is TRBJ2-1, the V gene TRBV14; TRBD2 aligns across 9 bases. The germline V gene has CDR1 SGHDN and CDR2 FVKESK. The trim removed 1 base at V and 2 bases at J, leaving 9 bases unmatched. This CDR3 contains 18 residues. This CDR3 reads CASSQVGSGRRAYNEQFF. The CDR3 coding sequence is TGTGCCAGCAGCCAAGTGGGTAGCGGGAGACGAGCCTACAATGAGCAGTTCTTC. Full variable domain (rest looked up from reference TRBV14 and TRBJ2-1): EAGVTQFPSHSVIEKGQTVTLRCDPISGHDNLYWYRRVMGKEIKFLLHFVKESKQDESGMPNNRFLAERTGGTYSTLKVQPAELEDSGVYFCASSQVGSGRRAYNEQFFGPGTRLTVL.

This clone has only a few counts. The rearrangement uses TRBV30 and TRBJ1-3; TRBD1 might be the D (6 bases). Germline V gene sequence: CDR1 GTSNPN, CDR2 SVGIG (reference sequence). The CDR3 covers 14 residues. The V end was cut by 0 bases, the J end by 2 bases, with 8 bases between. The CDR3 DNA is TGTGCCTGGAGTGTAGGGGGTACTGGAAACACCATATATTTT. Amino acids: CAWSVGGTGNTIYF.

The V and J genes are TRBV11-2 and TRBJ2-7; 7 nucleotides agree with TRBD2. J gave up 1 base and V 5 bases, and 2 bases lay outside the gene matches. CDR3 length: 13 residues. Per the germline V gene, CDR1 is SGHAT and CDR2 is FQNNGV. The CDR3 bases are TGTGCCAGCAGCCGGGGGGAATCCTACGAGCAGTACTTC. Translating it yields CASSRGESYEQYF.

J is TRBJ2-7 and V is TRBV5-5; D may be TRBD2 (7 bases). From germline, CDR1 is SGHKS and CDR2 YYEKEE (reference sequence). Deletions cut 0 bases from V and 3 bases from J, with 13 bases between. This CDR3 is built from 15 residues. CDR3 in DNA: TGTGCCAGCAGCTTGGTTGGGGGGGGCGGCTACGAGCAGTACTTC. It specifies CASSLVGGGGYEQYF.

The chain recombines TRBV9 with TRBJ2-1, with 8 bases lining up with TRBD1. CDR3 length: 15 amino acids. The V gene's germline CDR1 is SGDLS and CDR2 YYNGEE. The ends lost 3 bases at V and 3 bases at J; junction bases unmatched: 5. CDR3 nucleotide sequence: TGTGCCAGCAGCGAACCTGACAGGGGCTACAATGAGCAGTTCTTC. As protein: CASSEPDRGYNEQFF.

The chain carries TRBV5-1 and TRBJ2-6, with TRBD1 identical over 7 bases. The germline CDR1 and CDR2 sequences are SGHRS and YFSETQ. Trimming cost V 5 bases and J 4 bases; bases outside gene matches: 15. CDR3 size: 18 residues. The CDR3 DNA sequence: TGCGCCAGCAGGTTCGATCGCGTACAGGGGAGAGGGGCCAACGTCCTGACTTTC. Translated: CASRFDRVQGRGANVLTF.

The chain couples TRBV5-4 to TRBJ2-3, with TRBD2 matching 11 bases. CDR1 and CDR2 from the germline V gene are SGHNT and YYREEE (reference sequence). This CDR3 has 15 residues. J gave up 3 bases and V 7 bases, and 7 bases lay outside the gene matches. CDR3 sequence reads: CASSSRTSGTDTQYF. CDR3 sequence (DNA): TGTGCCAGCTCGAGTCGGACTAGCGGGACAGATACGCAGTATTTT.